The 27 T cell receptor beta chains reported below all come from one sample, sequenced in a study of early T cells in non-severe SARS-CoV-2 infection. TCRdb recomputed calls from the 5' RACE reads with MiXCR, one row per CDR3 protein. The sample lists 60,000 to 70,000 distinct CDR3 sequences; 4.9% were seen once. Material: whole blood. The receptors derive from an adult who was a healthcare worker with PCR-confirmed SARS-CoV-2 infection or an uninfected control (not recorded which).

The sample holds many counts of this clonotype. The V and J genes are TRBV12-3 or TRBV12-4 and TRBJ2-2; tentatively, D is TRBD1 (6 bases). Between the trimmed V and J ends, which lost 6 bases and 5 bases, there was a span of 7 bases. The CDR3 has 12 residues. CDR3 in DNA: TGTGCCAGCAGCACAGGGACCGGGGAGCTGTTTTTT. Amino acid sequence: CASSTGTGELFF.

This clonotype was observed at least ten times. This chain joins TRBV24-1 and TRBJ2-3, with a weak D call TRBD2 (5 bases). V lost 4 bases and J lost 1, with 14 bases in between. CDR3 size: 16 residues. Germline-derived CDR1 and CDR2 are KGHDR and SFDVKD. The DNA for the CDR3 is TGTGCCACCAGTGACCTGAGGGCGGAAGGCACAGATACGCAGTATTTT. Residues: CATSDLRAEGTDTQYF.

This clonotype occurred many times. The chain couples TRBV20-1 to TRBJ2-1; D call uncertain. CDR1 is DFQATT and CDR2 is SNEGSKA in the germline V gene (reference sequence). The CDR3 is 14 amino acids. V shed 6 bases and J shed 1 base, with 13 bases lying between them. The CDR3 DNA reads TGCAGTGCCCGCGATTCGAAGTCCTACAATGAGCAGTTCTTC. It codes for CSARDSKSYNEQFF.

This clonotype was recorded at least ten times. CDR3: CASSLEPTFAYGYTF. Written as DNA, the CDR3 is TGCGCCAGCAGCTTGGAACCGACCTTCGCCTATGGCTACACCTTC. The chain has TRBV5-1 and TRBJ1-2; D unclear. Germline values: CDR1 SGHRS, CDR2 YFSETQ. The CDR3 is 15 amino acids. V gave up 0 bases and J gave up 4 bases, with 13 bases separating them.

This clonotype has at least ten counts. The V and J genes are TRBV7-2 and TRBJ2-1, with 7 bases matching TRBD2. Germline V gene lookup returns CDR1 SGHTA and CDR2 FQGNSA. CDR3 length equals 15 residues. J was trimmed by 5 bases and V by 6 bases; bases with no gene match: 10. CDR3 sequence: CASSGRTSADNEQFF. Here the CDR3 DNA reads TGTGCCAGCAGTGGACGAACTAGCGCGGACAATGAGCAGTTCTTC. Supplemented by reference TRBV7-2 and TRBJ2-1, the full variable domain reads GAGVSQSPSNKVTEKGKDVELRCDPISGHTALYWYRQSLGQGLEFLIYFQGNSAPDKSGLPSDRFSAERTGGSVSTLTIQRTQQEDSAVYLCASSGRTSADNEQFFGPGTRLTVL.

This clonotype has ten or more counts. The chain is built from TRBV7-2 and TRBJ1-1, with 8 positions matching TRBD1. The V segment lost 5 bases and the J segment 3 bases; nucleotides outside the gene matches: 2. CDR1 and CDR2 from the germline V gene are SGHTA and FQGNSA. The CDR3 is made up of 13 amino acids. CDR3 sequence: CASSIQGDTEAFF. The CDR3 nucleotides are TGTGCCAGCAGCATACAGGGGGACACTGAAGCTTTCTTT. Based on the CDR3 plus reference TRBV7-2 and TRBJ1-1, the full variable domain is GAGVSQSPSNKVTEKGKDVELRCDPISGHTALYWYRQSLGQGLEFLIYFQGNSAPDKSGLPSDRFSAERTGGSVSTLTIQRTQQEDSAVYLCASSIQGDTEAFFGQGTRLTVV.

The V call is TRBV4-3, the J call TRBJ2-3, with D perhaps TRBD1 (6 bases). The CDR3 covers 21 residues. Germline loops: CDR1 LGHNA, CDR2 YSLEER. Trimming removed 1 base at V and 1 base at J, with 27 bases between. CDR3 in amino acids: CASSQVLSEILRGDGTDTQYF. CDR3 coding DNA: TGCGCCAGCAGCCAAGTTTTGTCGGAGATACTCAGGGGCGACGGCACAGATACGCAGTATTTT.

The chain employs TRBV6-2 or TRBV6-3 and TRBJ2-5; D uncertain. This CDR3 comprises 16 residues. Trimming cost V 5 bases and J 6 bases, with 22 bases left between them. From germline, CDR1 is MNHEY and CDR2 SVGEGT. CDR3 protein: CASSHPDIPPRKTQYF. In nucleotides, the CDR3 is TGTGCCAGCAGTCACCCAGACATACCCCCGCGGAAGACCCAGTACTTC.

V gene TRBV19 combines with J gene TRBJ2-1, with 11 nucleotides matching TRBD2. Germline trimming cut 8 bases from V and 5 bases from J; bases unmatched to any gene: 5. The germline V gene encodes CDR1 LNHDA and CDR2 SQIVND (reference sequence). CDR3 length: 14 amino acids. Here the CDR3 DNA reads TGTGCCAGTCTTAGCGGGGGGGCTAACAATGAGCAGTTCTTC. Translation gives CASLSGGANNEQFF.

There are many counts of this clonotype. V is TRBV20-1 and J is TRBJ2-1, with 10 positions matching TRBD2. CDR1 is DFQATT and CDR2 is SNEGSKA in the germline V gene (reference sequence). CDR3 length equals 14 residues. V lost 5 bases and J lost 6; bases outside the gene matches: 7. The DNA for the CDR3 is TGCAGTGCTGTTAGCGGGGGGTACCCCAATGAGCAGTTCTTC. This translates into CSAVSGGYPNEQFF.

The rearrangement uses TRBV27 and TRBJ2-2; 10 nucleotides match TRBD1. Germline V lookup: CDR1 MNHEY, CDR2 SMNVEV (reference sequence). The CDR3 runs 15 residues. The trim removed 6 bases at V and 5 bases at J, leaving 6 bases unmatched. CDR3 in amino acids: CASSTRDRGTGELFF. The CDR3 DNA follows: TGTGCCAGCAGCACCCGGGACAGGGGAACCGGGGAGCTGTTTTTT.

CDR3 sequence (DNA): TGTGCCATCAGTGCCGACAGGTTGGAAAAACTGTTTTTT. Protein product: CAISADRLEKLFF. This rearrangement joins TRBV10-3 to TRBJ1-4; a weak D match, TRBD1 (6 bases). This CDR3 is built from 13 residues. Germline CDR1 ENHRY, CDR2 SYGVKD. V was clipped by 4 bases and J by 8 bases, with 11 bases between them.

This clonotype was seen many times. The CDR3: CASSDGQFNEKLFF. CDR3 DNA sequence: TGTGCCAGCAGTGATGGACAGTTTAATGAAAAACTGTTTTTT. The chain uses TRBV6-1 and TRBJ1-4; possible D gene TRBD1, 6 bases. V lost 3 bases and J 4 bases, leaving 9 bases between the germline ends. CDR1 is MNHNS, CDR2 SASEGT, per germline. This CDR3 is built from 14 residues.

This clonotype was counted between two and nine times. The V and J genes are TRBV28 and TRBJ2-5; 7 positions match TRBD1. This CDR3 has 15 amino acids. Germline CDR1 MDHEN, CDR2 SYDVKM. V trimming: 3 bases; J trimming: 5 bases; junction bases outside the gene matches: 9. CDR3 sequence reads: CASSFQTTGYETQYF. In DNA form, the CDR3 reads TGTGCCAGCAGTTTCCAGACGACAGGGTACGAGACCCAGTACTTC.

This clonotype was recorded a few times. V usage is TRBV20-1 and J usage is TRBJ1-2, with a possible D match to TRBD1 (5 bases). The CDR3 sequence is 16 residues long. Germline assignment: CDR1 DFQATT and CDR2 SNEGSKA (reference sequence). Trimming pared 0 bases from V and 0 bases from J, leaving 14 bases between. CDR3 sequence reads: CSARDPPGGANYGYTF. The DNA for the CDR3 is TGCAGTGCTAGAGATCCCCCGGGAGGGGCTAACTATGGCTACACCTTC.

This clonotype was counted ten times or more. The chain joins TRBV5-5 to TRBJ2-7, with 7 bases aligning to TRBD1. The junction had 6 bases not matched to a gene; V was cut back by 3 bases and J by 3 bases. The CDR3 has 14 amino acids. Per the germline V gene, CDR1 is SGHKS and CDR2 is YYEKEE (reference sequence). The CDR3 sequence is CASSSTGSRYEQYF. The DNA of the CDR3 is TGTGCCAGCAGCTCGACAGGGAGTCGCTACGAGCAGTACTTC.

The table lists this clonotype with many counts. The chain recombines TRBV27 with TRBJ1-2, with 9 bases aligning to TRBD1. V shed 0 bases, J shed 4 bases, and the junction held 0 bases outside the gene matches. The CDR3 extends over 14 amino acids. In germline, CDR1 is MNHEY, CDR2 SMNVEV (reference sequence). CDR3 region: CASSLSGQGYGYTF. In DNA, the CDR3 is TGTGCCAGCAGTTTATCGGGACAGGGCTATGGCTACACCTTC.

The sample holds many counts of this clonotype. The gene calls are TRBV4-1 and TRBJ1-5; 7 bases are shared with TRBD1. The CDR3 covers 19 residues. Germline values: CDR1 MGHRA, CDR2 YSYEKL. Losses at the gene ends were 3 bases for V and 3 bases for J; bases not matched to a gene: 17. Here the CDR3 DNA reads TGCGCCAGCAGCCACCAAACCCCCCGAGGGGGCGAAATCAATCAGCCCCAGCATTTT. It is translated as CASSHQTPRGGEINQPQHF.

This clonotype came up a few times. This rearrangement joins TRBV6-2 or TRBV6-3 to TRBJ2-3; maybe TRBD1 (5 bases). The CDR3 runs to 15 residues. V lost 0 bases and J lost 0, with 7 bases in between. Germline V CDR1 and CDR2: MNHEY, SVGEGT. The CDR3 reads CASSYSGRSTDTQYF. DNA for the CDR3: TGTGCCAGCAGTTACTCGGGGCGGAGCACAGATACGCAGTATTTT.

V usage is TRBV29-1 and J usage is TRBJ2-1; 9 bases are a match to TRBD2. Germline V lookup: CDR1 SQVTM, CDR2 ANQGSEA. The CDR3 consists of 13 residues. Trimming took 4 bases from V and 8 from J; bases not matched to a gene: 6. The CDR3 region is CSVGVSGSHEQFF. As DNA, the CDR3 is TGCAGCGTTGGAGTTAGCGGGAGCCATGAGCAGTTCTTC.

On this clonotype: This is likely a read error, given that the CDR3 carries no conserved phenylalanine or tryptophan at its end. This chain joins TRBV9 and TRBJ2-3; D is perhaps TRBD2 (5 bases). Germline CDR1 reads SGDLS; CDR2 reads YYNGEE. The CDR3 spans 14 residues. V was pared by 2 bases and J by 5 bases, with 12 bases between. The CDR3 nucleotides are TGTGCCAGCAGCGTTGAGGGCTCCGGAGATACGCAGTATTCT. Protein: CASSVEGSGDTQYS.

This clonotype appeared a few times. The chain uses TRBV10-2 and TRBJ2-3; D tentatively fits TRBD1 or TRBD2 (5 bases each). CDR1 is WSHSY and CDR2 is SAAADI in the germline V gene. There are 13 residues in the CDR3. V dropped 7 bases and J dropped 1 base, with 9 bases sitting between them. The CDR3 bases are TGCGCCAGCATGAGGGGCCGCACAGATACGCAGTATTTT. Translation: CASMRGRTDTQYF.

This clonotype was detected ten times or more. The CDR3 nucleotides are TGTGCCAGCAGTGAGGCTCCCTGGGGGGGCGCAGATACGCAGTATTTT. Encoded protein: CASSEAPWGGADTQYF. The rearrangement links TRBV6-1 to TRBJ2-3; D possibly corresponds to TRBD2 (7 bases). Looked up from germline, CDR1 is MNHNS and CDR2 is SASEGT. The CDR3 length is 16 residues. With 3 bases removed from V and 4 bases from J, the gap between germline ends came to 17 bases.

At least ten counts were recorded for this clonotype. The CDR3 loop reads CASSYFGGRNKGAGDTQYF. In DNA, the CDR3 is TGTGCCAGCAGTTATTTTGGTGGAAGGAACAAGGGGGCGGGGGATACGCAGTATTTT. The chain couples TRBV6-5 to TRBJ2-3; tentative D call: TRBD1 (7 bases). Trimming pared 3 bases from V and 6 bases from J, leaving 28 bases between. CDR1 is MNHEY, CDR2 SVGAGI, per germline. This CDR3 is built from 19 residues.

This clonotype was recorded many times. The J gene is TRBJ2-7, the V gene TRBV5-4, with TRBD2 identical over 7 bases. Germline CDR1 reads SGHNT; CDR2 reads YYREEE (reference sequence). V lost 5 bases to trimming and J lost 3 bases; unmatched junction nucleotides: 11. The CDR3 is 15 residues long. The CDR3 loop is CASSTQPSGFYEQYF. The CDR3 nucleotides read TGTGCCAGCAGTACCCAGCCTAGCGGATTCTACGAGCAGTACTTC.

The chain links TRBV6-6 to TRBJ1-2; 7 bases align to TRBD1. Germline V lookup: CDR1 MNHNY, CDR2 SVGAGI (reference sequence). V lost 5 bases and J lost 5; bases outside the gene matches: 2. There are 12 residues in the CDR3. The chain's CDR3 is CASSLQGYGYTF. DNA of the CDR3: TGTGCCAGCAGTCTACAGGGGTATGGCTACACCTTC.

The V call is TRBV12-3 or TRBV12-4, the J call TRBJ2-1, with no clear D. This CDR3 region has 13 residues. Trimming took off 10 bases at V and 8 bases at J, with 18 bases between the two ends. The CDR3 coding sequence is TGTGCCACCCGACGCATGGCAACTGATGAGCAGTTCTTC. It yields the protein CATRRMATDEQFF.